Included here is one T cell receptor beta chain sequence, with context. This clonotype was seen ten or more times. It lacks a known antigen. Base qualities are not at hand, and no much larger clone is one base apart. The CDR3 contains 14 residues, cysteine and phenylalanine counted. Only the CDR3 DNA is retained, 42 bases long and in frame from the first base. Germline trimming amounts to 8 bases on V and 0 bases on J, with 3 as the count of junction bases outside the gene matches. The CDR1 and CDR2 encoded by the germline V gene (reference sequence) are LNHDA and SQIVND. Read against the paper, the sample's time point label means: newly diagnosed GD, antithyroid drugs for less than 3 months. RNA was extracted from PBMCs in TRIzol for both TCR sequencing and RNA sequencing. The diagnosis of Graves' disease was made according to American Thyroid Association guidelines. Recruitment of patients was carried out at an endocrinology department in Xi'an, China. From each patient, nine milliliters of peripheral blood was collected into an EDTA anticoagulant tube. Ficoll Paque Plus density gradient separation was used to isolate PBMCs, and no further T cell sorting was performed. An Agilent 2100 Bioanalyzer and agarose gel were used to assess RNA quality, and a NanoDrop 2000 was used to measure RNA concentration.

The sample originates from a study of regulatory T cells in long-lasting Graves disease (dated by TCRdb to 2020 to 2023). Looking at the study overall: Newly diagnosed Graves' disease patients had taken antithyroid drugs for less than 3 months. Peripheral blood TCR sequencing and RNA sequencing compared persistent Graves' disease patients with newly diagnosed Graves' disease patients. The study was conducted in China and was registered as a clinical trial. TCR sequencing covered about 13 persistent and roughly 20 newly diagnosed Graves' disease patients, some 33 samples in total.

The investigation overall reported the following: Because the primary lesion, thyroid tissue, could not be accessed, the study looked at peripheral blood alone. Only the TCR beta chain was sequenced and analyzed. The small sample size was acknowledged by the authors as a limitation that may reduce accuracy. Preferential use of TRBV28, TRBJ1-2 and TRBJ2-5 was observed in persistent disease, whereas TRBV20-1 and TRBJ2-1 were favored in newly diagnosed disease. A larger number of public clonotypes was shared among persistent patients (about 2,700) than among newly diagnosed patients (around 890). Lower TCR Shannon entropy and fewer highly expanded clones were observed in persistent Graves' disease patients than in newly diagnosed patients, which suggested clonal expansion.

The library was produced with multiplex PCR. Sequencing relied on an Illumina HiSeq 4000. To build TCR beta libraries, CDR3 regions were amplified by Arm-PCR using iRepertoire HTBI primers. Gel purification was performed on PCR products prior to sequencing. The paper's data handling went like this. Gene usage analysis of CDR3 amino acid clonotypes relied on the roughly 67 TRBV and 13 to 15 TRBJ segments identified across samples. COPE and FqMerger were used to merge the filtered high-quality paired reads into contigs. Contigs were aligned with BLAST to IMGT TRBV, TRBD and TRBJ reference genes, and CDR3 was defined per IMGT. Any clonotype with a frequency above 0.1% was counted as a highly expanded clone. Shannon entropy served as the measure of repertoire diversity, while the Gini coefficient captured V-J evenness. Clonotypes shared by more than one individual were considered public. TCRdb passed the public sequencing reads through fastp at Q25 and MiXCR, retaining productive beta sequences. A single entry per CDR3 protein holds the most common genes and DNA from its merged rows. These V and J calls originate from TCRdb's pipeline instead of the authors' own analysis. The sample yields over 500,000 distinct CDR3 sequences; about 16% were counted once. The ten largest make up 12% of the sample.

This sample was shared with a second study, whose subject was T cells in Graves' hyperthyroidism and ophthalmopathy. The other study reports the following: Stable Graves' hyperthyroidism was defined as the absence of progression to ophthalmopathy over 18 months of follow-up. Hyperthyroidism patients were aged 18 to 65 years and newly diagnosed, with disease duration of less than 2 months. Any patient with an uncontrolled infection, another autoimmune disease, pregnancy or lactation was excluded. Diagnoses were established on the basis of clinical symptoms, serum thyroxine and TRAb, thyroid ultrasound, and orbital computed tomography. A first-round RT-PCR of the TCR CDR3 used the HTBI primer set with the Qiagen OneStep RT-PCR kit. Most expanded thyroid clonotypes (frequency above 0.001) were also found in blood, which suggests that blood repertoires may mirror thyroid immune responses. A 13 V-J signature model separated ophthalmopathy from stable hyperthyroidism, with 87.88% sensitivity and roughly 81% specificity in cross-validation and 80%/75% in testing. In validation, the model predicted progression to ophthalmopathy a median of about 5.9 months before onset, with 70% to 71% sensitivity and 72.22% specificity. To identify TCR V-J signatures that set the groups apart, the researchers used a discovery cohort of more than 95 patients, made up of roughly 45 with Graves' ophthalmopathy and 55 to 65 with stable Graves' hyperthyroidism. Whether ophthalmopathy could be predicted prospectively was tested in an independent validation cohort made up of 18 hyperthyroidism patients plus 17 patients who later progressed to ophthalmopathy. The roughly 91 discovery patients were randomly split 7:3 into training and test sets. The study also compared thyroid tissue and blood T-cell repertoires from five or six Graves' hyperthyroidism patients. After blood sampling, hyperthyroidism patients were treated with methimazole at a starting dose of 30 mg daily, and ophthalmopathy patients were treated with high-dose intravenous methylprednisolone. The libraries were constructed in a second round of multiplex PCR and then size-selected and purified. Libraries were sequenced paired-end with 100 bp reads on an Illumina HiSeq2000. Raw data were processed with SOAPnuke, discarding reads with adapters, uncalled bases, mean Phred below 15, or no exact constant-primer or identifier match. High-quality paired reads were merged using COPE v1.2.5, and each unique nucleotide sequence was defined as a clonotype. MiTCR v1.1 was used to align clonotypes to the IMGT TRBV, TRBD and TRBJ reference segments. Only V-J combinations with frequency above 0.0001, covering approximately 99% of repertoires, were analysed. The TCS score was defined as F50 (clonal expansion) divided by E x V (chaos), with BLOSUM62-based TCRdist calculated between CDR3 peptides within each V-J. Welch's t-statistics and random forest reduced roughly 530 V-J features to 13, which were used in a naive Bayes classifier (R e1071). No statistical method was used to set the sample size in advance, and investigators knew the group allocation. TCR Vbeta CDR3 sequencing of 120 to 150 peripheral blood samples (about 45 ophthalmopathy, roughly 74 hyperthyroidism and roughly 17 progressor patients) is reported in the paper.

The chain was built from TRBV19 and TRBJ2-2, with 7 bases aligning to TRBD1. The receptor comes from a man younger than 30 with Graves disease. Donor details come from another sample of the same person, matched by shared clones. Sequences were derived from peripheral blood mononuclear cells (PBMCs), sampled at new diagnosis, from a patient treated with antithyroid drugs. The DNA sequence is given as TGTGCCAGTGGCAGGGGGTCGAACACCGGGGAGCTGTTTTTT. Its amino acids are CASGRGSNTGELFF.